This T cell receptor (beta chain) was sequenced in a study of siplizumab effects on memory and regulatory T cells. Germline assignment: CDR1 MNHEY and CDR2 SVGAGI. The V end lost 2 bases, the J end lost 6 bases, and 14 bases lay between the germline ends. This CDR3 region has 16 residues. Sequencing was performed with immunoSEQ multiplex PCR; in TCRdb, only in-frame clones are kept and a portion is missing. Here the sample spans approximately 110,000 clones, roughly 94% being singletons. Details on this clone: The antigen is unknown.

Study conclusions and caveats: Siplizumab produced a significant drop in alloreactive sequences attributable to unstimulated CD4+ memory cells.

The source is a human donor in good health. V usage is TRBV6-5 and J usage is TRBJ1-6, with D uncertain. Material for sequencing was Tregs sorted from blood. This CDR3 is CASSYVWAGSNSPLHF. The CDR3 DNA is TGTGCCAGCAGTTACGTCTGGGCAGGCAGTAATTCACCCCTCCACTTT.